Listed below are T cell receptor beta chains from one sample, sequenced in a study of blood T cell repertoires in COVID-19. Only in-frame clones appear in the TCRdb table, and some are missing; sequencing was by immunoSEQ multiplex PCR. This table holds about 81,000 clones, almost 90% found once. The sequenced sample was peripheral blood. These receptors all come from a woman aged 80 or over with acute or convalescent COVID-19. Each CDR3 is given with its conserved first and last residue. A D gene is named only where the DNA matches it firmly. The listing skips clone size in some rows; elsewhere it reads once, few, many or a size class.

abundance,d_gene,j_gene,v_gene,CDR3aa,CDR3nt
NA,NA,TRBJ2-7,TRBV7-2,CASSTGSEQYF,TGTGCCAGCAGCACAGGGAGCGAGCAGTACTTC
NA,TRBD2,TRBJ2-1,TRBV4-2,CASSSGEGAPNEQFF,TGTGCCAGCAGCTCTGGGGAGGGTGCCCCCAATGAGCAGTTCTTC
NA,TRBD1,TRBJ1-1,TRBV6-5,CASMRGRPANTEAFF,TGTGCCAGCATGAGGGGGCGGCCGGCGAACACTGAAGCTTTCTTT
NA,NA,TRBJ2-2,TRBV12-3/TRBV12-4,CASSVSETGELFF,TGTGCCAGCAGTGTTAGTGAGACCGGGGAGCTGTTTTTT
once,NA,TRBJ1-5,TRBV15,CATSRAGNQPQHF,TGTGCCACCAGCAGAGCAGGGAATCAGCCCCAGCATTTT
NA,TRBD1,TRBJ1-1,TRBV10-3,CAITQGTEDTEAFF,TGTGCCATCACACAGGGGACGGAGGACACTGAAGCTTTCTTT
once,NA,TRBJ1-3,TRBV7-8,CASSFYISGNTIYF,TGTGCCAGCAGCTTCTATATCTCTGGAAACACCATATATTTT
NA,NA,TRBJ2-2,TRBV18,CASSPTGGNTGELFF,TGTGCCAGCTCACCGACAGGAGGGAACACCGGGGAGCTGTTTTTT
NA,TRBD1,TRBJ1-1,TRBV12-5,CASGGQGATEAFF,TGTGCTAGTGGGGGACAGGGGGCCACTGAAGCTTTCTTT
NA,TRBD2,TRBJ2-1,TRBV30,CAFSGNYNEQFF,TGTGCCTTTAGCGGGAATTACAATGAGCAGTTCTTC
NA,NA,TRBJ1-3,TRBV11-2,CASSSTSSGNTIYF,TGTGCCAGCAGCTCAACGAGCTCTGGAAACACCATATATTTT
NA,TRBD2,TRBJ2-3,TRBV3-1/TRBV3-2,CASSQMTSGSDTDTQYF,TGTGCCAGCAGCCAAATGACTAGCGGGAGTGACACAGATACGCAGTATTTT
NA,NA,TRBJ2-2,TRBV5-1,CASSFSQGLGELFF,TGCGCCAGCAGCTTTTCACAGGGTTTGGGGGAGCTGTTTTTT
NA,NA,TRBJ1-2,TRBV2,CASSEITTGKNYGYTF,TGTGCCAGCAGCGAGATTACGACAGGAAAAAACTATGGCTACACCTTC
NA,TRBD1,TRBJ1-5,TRBV7-9,CASSAARTGGNQPQHF,TGTGCCAGCAGTGCCGCCCGGACAGGGGGCAATCAGCCCCAGCATTTT
NA,NA,TRBJ2-6,TRBV11-2,CASRPDRNSGANVLTF,TGTGCCAGCAGGCCTGACAGAAACTCTGGGGCCAACGTCCTGACTTTC
NA,TRBD2,TRBJ2-3,TRBV6-4,CASSDLAGDDTQYF,TGTGCCAGCAGTGACCTAGCGGGAGATGATACGCAGTATTTT
NA,NA,TRBJ2-7,TRBV6-5,CASSLGRNYEQYF,TGTGCCAGCAGTCTAGGGAGGAACTACGAGCAGTACTTC
NA,TRBD2,TRBJ2-1,TRBV3-1/TRBV3-2,CASSQLSGGRYNEQFF,TGTGCCAGCAGCCAATTGAGCGGGGGGCGGTACAATGAGCAGTTCTTC
NA,TRBD2,TRBJ2-4,TRBV19,CASSISASGGAVAKNIQYF,TGTGCCAGTAGTATATCGGCTAGCGGGGGGGCCGTGGCCAAAAACATTCAGTACTTC
few,NA,TRBJ2-7,TRBV6-5,CASSSTDRHSYEQYF,TGTGCCAGCAGTTCCACCGACAGGCACTCCTACGAGCAGTACTTC
NA,TRBD1,TRBJ2-7,TRBV5-3,CARTRRDRGYEQYF,TGTGCCAGAACCCGGAGGGACAGGGGCTACGAGCAGTACTTC
NA,NA,TRBJ1-5,TRBV28,CASSLWTRGVHQPQHF,TGTGCCAGCAGTTTATGGACCAGGGGAGTTCATCAGCCCCAGCATTTT
few,TRBD1,TRBJ1-1,TRBV14,CASSLGTATHEAFF,TGTGCCAGCAGCCTTGGGACAGCGACCCATGAAGCTTTCTTT
NA,NA,TRBJ1-2,TRBV5-4,CASSFQGLGYGYTF,TGTGCCAGCAGCTTCCAGGGGTTAGGCTATGGCTACACCTTC
few,NA,TRBJ2-2,TRBV7-6,CASSLSTPNTGELFF,TGTGCCAGCAGCCTCTCTACCCCGAACACCGGGGAGCTGTTTTTT
NA,TRBD2,TRBJ2-7,TRBV29-1,CSASPTSGRWDEQYF,TGCAGCGCCTCACCGACTAGCGGGAGGTGGGACGAGCAGTACTTC
NA,NA,TRBJ2-1,TRBV12-3/TRBV12-4,CASSLRGSDEQFF,TGTGCCAGCAGTTTACGGGGGTCGGATGAGCAGTTCTTC
few,NA,TRBJ2-7,TRBV6-2/TRBV6-3,CASSPSGAGAYEQYF,TGTGCCAGCAGTCCCTCTGGGGCGGGGGCATACGAGCAGTACTTC
once,NA,TRBJ1-2,TRBV6-5,CASSQGWEQAYGYTF,TGTGCCAGCTCTCAAGGGTGGGAACAGGCCTATGGCTACACCTTC
once,NA,TRBJ2-6,TRBV5-4,CALSAEGGANVLTF,TGTGCCTTATCAGCGGAAGGTGGGGCCAACGTCCTGACTTTC
NA,NA,TRBJ2-3,TRBV7-2,CASSQSGWGWEDTQYF,TGTGCCAGCAGCCAAAGCGGGTGGGGGTGGGAAGATACGCAGTATTTT
NA,NA,TRBJ2-3,TRBV19,CASSQARGLTDTQYF,TGTGCCAGTAGCCAGGCCCGGGGTCTGACAGATACGCAGTATTTT
NA,TRBD1,TRBJ2-2,TRBV5-6,CASSRRTGRTGELFF,TGTGCCAGCAGCCGACGGACAGGGCGGACCGGGGAGCTGTTTTTT
NA,NA,TRBJ1-1,TRBV15,CATSRETGSEAFF,TGTGCCACCAGCAGAGAGACAGGCTCAGAGGCTTTCTTT